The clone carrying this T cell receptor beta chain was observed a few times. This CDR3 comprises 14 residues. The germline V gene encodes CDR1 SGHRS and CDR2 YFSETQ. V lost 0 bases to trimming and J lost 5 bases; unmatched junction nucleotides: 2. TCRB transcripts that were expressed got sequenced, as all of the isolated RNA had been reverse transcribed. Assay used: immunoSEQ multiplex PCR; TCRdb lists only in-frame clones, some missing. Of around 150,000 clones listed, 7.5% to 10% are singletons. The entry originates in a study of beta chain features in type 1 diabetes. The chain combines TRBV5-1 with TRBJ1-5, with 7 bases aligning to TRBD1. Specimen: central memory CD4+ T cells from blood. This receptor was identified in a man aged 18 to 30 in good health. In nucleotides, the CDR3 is TGCGCCAGCAGCTTGGGGGACAGAGATCAGCCCCAGCATTTT. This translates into CASSLGDRDQPQHF.